The entry below describes one T cell receptor beta chain. The sample is drawn from a study of blood T cell repertoires in COVID-19. Study-wide context: Italy, Spain and the United States were the sources of the convalescent and acute COVID-19 samples. From T cells, B-cell-depleted T cells, or PBMCs came the material, which was cDNA or gDNA.

In the source study's methods: Scientists estimated how many nucleated cells there were by amplifying reference gene primers. Generated by immunoSEQ multiplex PCR, the TCRdb table keeps only in-frame clones and is missing some. The DNA was the basis for D and trimming; V, J and clone size are from that table. The repertoire consists of about 120,000 clones, with 82% occurring once and the leading ten covering 12%. The CDR3 totals 15 residues. The V segment lost 5 bases and the J segment 4 bases; nucleotides outside the gene matches: 9. Germline values: CDR1 SGHVS, CDR2 FQNEAQ. The chain is built from TRBV7-8 and TRBJ2-7; TRBD1 matches at 9 bases. The specimen sequenced was peripheral blood. The origin of this receptor is a human donor in a cohort sampled during active COVID-19. CDR3 DNA sequence: TGTGCCAGCAGCCAACAGGGGGCGCAAGGATACGAGCAGTACTTC. The encoded protein is CASSQQGAQGYEQYF.